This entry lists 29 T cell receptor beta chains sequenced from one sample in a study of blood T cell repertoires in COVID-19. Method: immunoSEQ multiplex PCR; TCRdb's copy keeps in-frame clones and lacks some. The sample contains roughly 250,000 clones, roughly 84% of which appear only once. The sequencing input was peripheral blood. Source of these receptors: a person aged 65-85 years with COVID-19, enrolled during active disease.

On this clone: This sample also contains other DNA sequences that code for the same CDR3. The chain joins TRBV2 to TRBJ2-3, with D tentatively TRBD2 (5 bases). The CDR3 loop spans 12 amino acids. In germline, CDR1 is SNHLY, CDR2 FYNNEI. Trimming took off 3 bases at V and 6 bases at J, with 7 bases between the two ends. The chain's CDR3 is CASSERGDTQYF. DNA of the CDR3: TGTGCCAGCAGTGAGAGAGGGGATACGCAGTATTTT. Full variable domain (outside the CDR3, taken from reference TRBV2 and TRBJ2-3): EPEVTQTPSHQVTQMGQEVILRCVPISNHLYFYWYRQILGQKVEFLVSFYNNEISEKSEIFDDQFSVERPDGSNFTLKIRSTKLEDSAMYFCASSERGDTQYFGPGTRLTVL.

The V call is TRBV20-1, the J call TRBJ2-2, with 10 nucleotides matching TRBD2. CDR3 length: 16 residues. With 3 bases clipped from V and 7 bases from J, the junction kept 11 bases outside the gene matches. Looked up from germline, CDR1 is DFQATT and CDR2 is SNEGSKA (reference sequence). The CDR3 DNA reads TGCAGTGCTAGTCCTAGCGGGAGCTTTTCTTTCGGGGAGCTGTTTTTT. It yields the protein CSASPSGSFSFGELFF.

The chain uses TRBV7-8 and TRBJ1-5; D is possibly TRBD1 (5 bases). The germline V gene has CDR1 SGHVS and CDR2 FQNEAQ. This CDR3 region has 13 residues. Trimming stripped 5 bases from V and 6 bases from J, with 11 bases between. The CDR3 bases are TGTGCCAGCAGCGTCAGGGTTAGTCAGCCCCAGCATTTT. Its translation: CASSVRVSQPQHF. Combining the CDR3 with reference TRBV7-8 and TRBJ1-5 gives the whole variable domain GAGVSQSPRYKVAKRGQDVALRCDPISGHVSLFWYQQALGQGPEFLTYFQNEAQLDKSGLPSDRFFAERPEGSVSTLKIQRTQQEDSAVYLCASSVRVSQPQHFGDGTRLSIL.

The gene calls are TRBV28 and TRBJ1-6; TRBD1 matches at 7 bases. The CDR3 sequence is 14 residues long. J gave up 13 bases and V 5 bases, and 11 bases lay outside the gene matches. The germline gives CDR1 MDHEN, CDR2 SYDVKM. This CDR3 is CASSPSPQGMPLHF. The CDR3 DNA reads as TGTGCCAGCAGTCCTTCCCCACAGGGGATGCCCCTCCACTTT.

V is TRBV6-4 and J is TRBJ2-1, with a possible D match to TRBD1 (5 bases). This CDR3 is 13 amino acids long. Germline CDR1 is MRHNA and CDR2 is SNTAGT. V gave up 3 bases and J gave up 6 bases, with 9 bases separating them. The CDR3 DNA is TGTGCCAGCAGTGAGCAGGGTCTCAATGAGCAGTTCTTC. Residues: CASSEQGLNEQFF.

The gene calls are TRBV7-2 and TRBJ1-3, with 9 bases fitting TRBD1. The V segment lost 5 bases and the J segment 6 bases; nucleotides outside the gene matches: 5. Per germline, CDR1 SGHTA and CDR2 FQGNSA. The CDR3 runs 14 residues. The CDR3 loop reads CASSHRDRANTIYF. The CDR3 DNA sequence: TGTGCCAGCAGCCACCGGGACAGGGCAAACACCATATATTTT.

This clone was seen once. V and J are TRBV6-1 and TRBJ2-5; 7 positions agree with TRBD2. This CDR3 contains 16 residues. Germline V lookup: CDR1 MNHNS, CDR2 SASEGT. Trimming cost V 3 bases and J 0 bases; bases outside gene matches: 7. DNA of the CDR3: TGTGCCAGCAGTGACCACCCTAGCGGATACCAAGAGACCCAGTACTTC. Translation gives CASSDHPSGYQETQYF.

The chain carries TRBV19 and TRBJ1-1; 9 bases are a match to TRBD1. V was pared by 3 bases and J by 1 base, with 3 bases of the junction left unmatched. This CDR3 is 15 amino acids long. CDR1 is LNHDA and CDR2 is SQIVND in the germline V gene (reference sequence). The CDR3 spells CASSILGQGNTEAFF. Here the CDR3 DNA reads TGTGCCAGTAGTATTTTGGGACAGGGGAACACTGAAGCTTTCTTT.

CDR3 loop: CASSPLAVASTDTQYF. CDR3 coding DNA: TGTGCCAGTAGTCCTCTAGCGGTTGCTAGCACAGATACGCAGTATTTT. J is TRBJ2-3 and V is TRBV19, with 7 nucleotides matching TRBD2. The V and J ends lost 5 bases and 0 bases, in that order; junction bases with no gene match: 8. Germline CDR1 LNHDA, CDR2 SQIVND (reference sequence). This CDR3 is built from 16 residues.

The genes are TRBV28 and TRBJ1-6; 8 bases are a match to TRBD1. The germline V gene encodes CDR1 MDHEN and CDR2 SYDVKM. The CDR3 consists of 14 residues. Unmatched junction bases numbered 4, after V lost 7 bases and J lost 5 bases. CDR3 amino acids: CASTQTGDNSPLHF. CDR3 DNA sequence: TGTGCCAGCACCCAGACAGGGGATAATTCACCCCTCCACTTT.

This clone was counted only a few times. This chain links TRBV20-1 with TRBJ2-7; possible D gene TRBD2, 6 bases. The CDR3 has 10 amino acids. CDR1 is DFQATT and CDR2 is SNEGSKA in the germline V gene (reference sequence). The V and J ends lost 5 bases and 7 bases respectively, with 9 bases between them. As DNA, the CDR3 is TGCAGTGCTTACGGGGGTGAGCAGTACTTC. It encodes CSAYGGEQYF.

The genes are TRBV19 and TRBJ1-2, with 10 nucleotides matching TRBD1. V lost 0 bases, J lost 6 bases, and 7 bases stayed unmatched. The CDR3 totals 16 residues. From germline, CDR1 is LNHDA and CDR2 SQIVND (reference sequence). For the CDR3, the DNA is TGTGCCAGTAGTATAGATAGTCCCGGGACAGGGGATGGCTACACCTTC. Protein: CASSIDSPGTGDGYTF. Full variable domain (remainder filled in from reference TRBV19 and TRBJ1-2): DGGITQSPKYLFRKEGQNVTLSCEQNLNHDAMYWYRQDPGQGLRLIYYSQIVNDFQKGDIAEGYSVSREKKESFPLTVTSAQKNPTAFYLCASSIDSPGTGDGYTFGSGTRLTVV.

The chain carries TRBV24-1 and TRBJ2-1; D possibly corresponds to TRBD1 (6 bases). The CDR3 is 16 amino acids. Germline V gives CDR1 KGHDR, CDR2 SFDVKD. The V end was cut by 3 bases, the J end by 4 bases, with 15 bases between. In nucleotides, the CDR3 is TGTGCCACCAGTGATACATCGGGACACCCATACAATGAGCAGTTCTTC. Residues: CATSDTSGHPYNEQFF.

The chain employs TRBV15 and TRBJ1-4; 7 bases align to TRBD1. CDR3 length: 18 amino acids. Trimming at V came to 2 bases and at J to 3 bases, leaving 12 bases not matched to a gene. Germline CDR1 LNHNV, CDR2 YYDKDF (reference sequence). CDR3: CATSRIPYRGRPNEKLFF. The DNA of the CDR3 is TGTGCCACCAGCAGAATACCTTACAGGGGTAGGCCTAATGAAAAACTGTTTTTT.

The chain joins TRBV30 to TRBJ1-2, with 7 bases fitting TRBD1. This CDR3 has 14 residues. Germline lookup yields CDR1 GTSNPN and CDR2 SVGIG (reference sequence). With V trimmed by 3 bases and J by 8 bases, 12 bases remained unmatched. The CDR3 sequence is CAWRGEGGRRGYTF. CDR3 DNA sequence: TGTGCCTGGAGGGGGGAAGGGGGCCGGCGCGGCTACACCTTC.

CDR3 amino acids: CASGTAVLFGELFF. In DNA form, the CDR3 reads TGTGCCAGCGGAACAGCAGTACTGTTCGGGGAGCTGTTTTTT. This rearrangement joins TRBV27 to TRBJ2-2; D call uncertain. The CDR3 loop spans 14 amino acids. V lost 8 bases and J lost 7, with 17 bases in between. Germline V CDR1 and CDR2: MNHEY, SMNVEV (reference sequence).

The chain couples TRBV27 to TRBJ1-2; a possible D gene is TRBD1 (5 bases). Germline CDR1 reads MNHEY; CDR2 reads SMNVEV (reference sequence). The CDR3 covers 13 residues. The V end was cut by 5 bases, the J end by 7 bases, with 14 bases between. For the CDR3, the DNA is TGTGCCAGCAGTGCCGGGGGTTTAATTGGCTACACCTTC. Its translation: CASSAGGLIGYTF.

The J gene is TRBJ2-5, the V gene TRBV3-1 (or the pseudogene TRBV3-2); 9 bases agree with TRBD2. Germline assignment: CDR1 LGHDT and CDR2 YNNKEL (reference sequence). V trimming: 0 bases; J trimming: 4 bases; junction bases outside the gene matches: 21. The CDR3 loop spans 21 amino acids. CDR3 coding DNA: TGTGCCAGCAGCCAAGAGGGCGGGGGGGCCCCTTCAGACCAAGTATTAGAGACCCAGTACTTC. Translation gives CASSQEGGGAPSDQVLETQYF.

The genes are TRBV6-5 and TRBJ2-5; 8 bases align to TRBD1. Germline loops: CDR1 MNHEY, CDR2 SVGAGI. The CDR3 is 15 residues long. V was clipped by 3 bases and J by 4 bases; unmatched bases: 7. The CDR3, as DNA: TGTGCCAGCAGTTATTCTACAGGGGGGAGAGAGACCCAGTACTTC. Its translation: CASSYSTGGRETQYF.

The CDR3 sequence is CASNLGHANEKLFF. The CDR3, as DNA: TGTGCCAGTAACCTGGGACACGCAAATGAAAAACTGTTTTTT. This chain uses TRBV19 with TRBJ1-4, with D maybe TRBD1 (6 bases). The CDR3 runs to 14 residues. In germline, CDR1 is LNHDA, CDR2 SQIVND (reference sequence). Trimming stripped 7 bases from V and 5 bases from J, with 14 bases between.

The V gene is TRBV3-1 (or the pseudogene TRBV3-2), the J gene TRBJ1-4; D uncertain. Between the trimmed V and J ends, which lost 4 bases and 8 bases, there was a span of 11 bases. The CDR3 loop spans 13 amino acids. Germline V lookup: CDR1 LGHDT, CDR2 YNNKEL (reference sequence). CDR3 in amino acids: CASSPLRGEKLFF. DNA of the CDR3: TGTGCCAGCAGCCCGCTCCGCGGAGAAAAACTGTTTTTT.

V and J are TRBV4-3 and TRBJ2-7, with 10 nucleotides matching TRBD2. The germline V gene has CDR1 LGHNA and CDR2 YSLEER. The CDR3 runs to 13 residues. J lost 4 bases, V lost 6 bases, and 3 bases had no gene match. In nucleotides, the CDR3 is TGCGCCAGCAGTGCTAGCGGGGGATACGAGCAGTACTTC. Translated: CASSASGGYEQYF.

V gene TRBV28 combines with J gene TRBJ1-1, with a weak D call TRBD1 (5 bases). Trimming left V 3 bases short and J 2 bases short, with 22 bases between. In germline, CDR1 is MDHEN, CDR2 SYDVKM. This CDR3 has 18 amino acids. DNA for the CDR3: TGTGCCAGCAGTTTCTTTTTCGTCAAAAGGGGCAGCAACACTGAAGCTTTCTTT. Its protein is CASSFFFVKRGSNTEAFF.

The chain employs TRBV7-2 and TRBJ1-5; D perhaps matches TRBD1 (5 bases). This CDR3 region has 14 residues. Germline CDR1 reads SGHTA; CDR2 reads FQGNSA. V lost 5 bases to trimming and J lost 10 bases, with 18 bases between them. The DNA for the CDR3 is TGTGCCAGCAGCATAACCGGGACTTTCAGCCCCCAGCATTTT. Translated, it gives CASSITGTFSPQHF.

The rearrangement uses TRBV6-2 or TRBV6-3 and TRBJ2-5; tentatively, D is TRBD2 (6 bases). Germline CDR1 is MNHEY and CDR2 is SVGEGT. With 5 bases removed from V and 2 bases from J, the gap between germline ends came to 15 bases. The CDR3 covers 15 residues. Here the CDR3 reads CASSRGSGTQETQYF. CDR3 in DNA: TGTGCCAGCAGTCGAGGATCCGGGACTCAAGAGACCCAGTACTTC.

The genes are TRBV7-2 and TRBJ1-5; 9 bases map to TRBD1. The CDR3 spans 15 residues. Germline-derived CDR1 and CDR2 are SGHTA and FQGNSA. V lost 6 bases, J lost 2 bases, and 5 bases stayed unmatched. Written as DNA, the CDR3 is TGTGCCAGCAGTATAGGGACAGGGCGCAATCAGCCCCAGCATTTT. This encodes CASSIGTGRNQPQHF.

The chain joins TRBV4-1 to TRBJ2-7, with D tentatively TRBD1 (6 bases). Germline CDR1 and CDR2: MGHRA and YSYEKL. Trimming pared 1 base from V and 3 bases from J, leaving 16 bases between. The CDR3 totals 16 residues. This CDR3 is CASSQGVDSIFYEQYF. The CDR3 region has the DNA TGCGCCAGCAGCCAAGGAGTGGACAGCATTTTCTACGAGCAGTACTTC.

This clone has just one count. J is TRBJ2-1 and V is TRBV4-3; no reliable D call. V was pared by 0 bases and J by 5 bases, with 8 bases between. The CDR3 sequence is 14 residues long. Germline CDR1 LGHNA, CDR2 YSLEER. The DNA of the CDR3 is TGCGCCAGCAGCCAAGATTCCGGAGACAATGAGCAGTTCTTC. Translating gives CASSQDSGDNEQFF.

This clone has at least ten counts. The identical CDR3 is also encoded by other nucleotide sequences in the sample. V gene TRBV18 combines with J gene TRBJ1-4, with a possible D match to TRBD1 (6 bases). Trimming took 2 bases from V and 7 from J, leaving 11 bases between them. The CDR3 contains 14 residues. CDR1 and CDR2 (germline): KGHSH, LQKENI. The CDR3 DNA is TGTGCCAGCTCACCAGGGGGCGCCGCTGAAAAACTGTTTTTT. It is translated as CASSPGGAAEKLFF.